The entry that follows covers one T cell receptor beta chain sequence. This specimen belongs to a study of blood T cell repertoires in COVID-19. Whole-study context: Acute and convalescent COVID-19 samples came from the United States, Italy and Spain. Sample material is recorded as cDNA or gDNA derived from T cells, B-cell-depleted T cells, or PBMCs.

Original handling: Reference gene primer amplification in the assay estimated nucleated cell counts. Clones were read by immunoSEQ multiplex PCR, and TCRdb kept only the in-frame ones, dropping some. D and trimming were read from the DNA, whereas the V and J calls and clone size are those reported in that table. The profile shows 100,000 to 150,000 clones, 85% of them singletons. This CDR3 spans 17 amino acids. V lost 2 bases, J lost 0 bases, and 6 bases stayed unmatched. Germline V lookup: CDR1 SGHNT, CDR2 YYREEE (reference sequence). This clonotype originated in a man aged 80 or over with active or convalescent COVID-19. The sample taken for sequencing was peripheral blood. The chain couples TRBV5-4 to TRBJ2-3; 10 bases fit TRBD2. This CDR3 reads CASSFSGGSPSTDTQYF. In nucleotides, the CDR3 is TGTGCCAGCAGCTTTAGCGGGGGGTCCCCAAGCACAGATACGCAGTATTTT.